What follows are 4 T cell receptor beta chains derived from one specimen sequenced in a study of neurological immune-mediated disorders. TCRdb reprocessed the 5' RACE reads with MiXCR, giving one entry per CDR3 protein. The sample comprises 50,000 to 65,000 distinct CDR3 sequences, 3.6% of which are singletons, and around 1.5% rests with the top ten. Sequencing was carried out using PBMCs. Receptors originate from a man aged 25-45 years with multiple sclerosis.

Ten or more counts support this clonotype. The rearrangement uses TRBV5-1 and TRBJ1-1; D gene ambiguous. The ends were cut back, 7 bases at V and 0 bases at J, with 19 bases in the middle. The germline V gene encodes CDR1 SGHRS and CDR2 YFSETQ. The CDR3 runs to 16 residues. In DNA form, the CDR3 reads TGCGCCAGCTGCATTAACCCTCTAACGGTGAACACTGAAGCTTTCTTT. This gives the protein CASCINPLTVNTEAFF. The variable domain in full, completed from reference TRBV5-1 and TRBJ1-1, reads KAGVTQTPRYLIKTRGQQVTLSCSPISGHRSVSWYQQTPGQGLQFLFEYFSETQRNKGNFPGRFSGRQFSNSRSEMNVSTLELGDSALYLCASCINPLTVNTEAFFGQGTRLTVV.

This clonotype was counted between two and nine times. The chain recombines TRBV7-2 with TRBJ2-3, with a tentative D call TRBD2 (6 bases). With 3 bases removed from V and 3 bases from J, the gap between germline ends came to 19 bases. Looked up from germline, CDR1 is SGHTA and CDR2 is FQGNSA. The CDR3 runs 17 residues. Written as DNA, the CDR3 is TGTGCCAGCAGCTTTGATACGGGACTTAAACCTACAGATACGCAGTATTTT. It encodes CASSFDTGLKPTDTQYF.

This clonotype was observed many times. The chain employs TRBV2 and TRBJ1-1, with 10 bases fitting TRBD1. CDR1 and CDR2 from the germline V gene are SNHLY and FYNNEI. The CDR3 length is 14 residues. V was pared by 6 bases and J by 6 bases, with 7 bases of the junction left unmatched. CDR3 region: CASSPGTGVSEAFF. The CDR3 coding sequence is TGTGCCAGCAGCCCCGGGACAGGGGTATCTGAAGCTTTCTTT.

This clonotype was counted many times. The CDR3 DNA sequence: TGCGCCAGCAGCTGGACAGGGGGCAATCAGCCCCAGCATTTT. Translating it yields CASSWTGGNQPQHF. The rearrangement links TRBV5-1 to TRBJ1-5; 9 bases are a match to TRBD1. Germline loops: CDR1 SGHRS, CDR2 YFSETQ. This CDR3 has 14 amino acids. The ends lost 3 bases at V and 2 bases at J; junction bases unmatched: 0.